The 28 T cell receptor beta chains below were found in one sample sequenced in a study of T cell repertoires in cytomegalovirus infection. These TCRs' antigens remain unknown. In TCRdb, the reads were re-called with MiXCR into one record per CDR3 protein. The table lists 600,000 to 700,000 distinct CDR3 sequences, about 33% of them singletons. Specimen: cultured PBMCs, collected from culture after CMV antigen stimulation. Source of these receptors: a human donor in good health (CMV status not recorded). Some clones in this sample may be carry-over from other donors' samples.

At least ten counts were recorded for this clonotype. The genes are TRBV11-1 and TRBJ1-1; no clear D gene. V was pared by 1 base and J by 5 bases, with 14 bases between. The CDR3 runs 15 residues. From germline, CDR1 is SGHAT and CDR2 FQDESV (reference sequence). This CDR3 reads CASSLESLGRTEAFF. CDR3 nucleotides: TGTGCCAGCAGCTTAGAATCTTTGGGGAGGACTGAAGCTTTCTTT. Full variable domain (rest looked up from reference TRBV11-1 and TRBJ1-1): EAEVAQSPRYKITEKSQAVAFWCDPISGHATLYWYRQILGQGPELLVQFQDESVVDDSQLPKDRFSAERLKGVDSTLKIQPAELGDSAMYLCASSLESLGRTEAFFGQGTRLTVV.

This clonotype occurred a few times. The genes are TRBV20-1 and TRBJ1-2; tentative D call: TRBD1 (5 bases). The CDR3 is 13 residues long. Germline CDR1 is DFQATT and CDR2 is SNEGSKA (reference sequence). V was clipped by 5 bases and J by 8 bases, with 18 bases between them. CDR3 sequence reads: CSAARDGTSGYTF. The DNA for the CDR3 is TGCAGTGCTGCCCGGGACGGGACGTCAGGCTACACCTTC.

The V and J genes are TRBV12-3 or TRBV12-4 and TRBJ2-1; TRBD2 matches at 7 bases. The J segment lost 8 bases and the V segment lost 6 bases, leaving 13 bases of the junction unmatched. The CDR3 covers 15 residues. CDR3 sequence: CASSPRLAGFYEQFF. CDR3 in DNA: TGTGCCAGCAGCCCCCGACTAGCCGGGTTTTATGAGCAGTTCTTC.

This sequence joins TRBV27 and TRBJ2-7; D gene uncertain. The CDR3 is made up of 13 amino acids. Germline assignment: CDR1 MNHEY and CDR2 SMNVEV (reference sequence). Trimming stripped 5 bases from V and 1 base from J, with 9 bases between. Here the CDR3 DNA reads TGTGCCAGCAGTACCAAGGTATCCTACGAGCAGTACTTC. Translating gives CASSTKVSYEQYF.

The chain combines TRBV28 with TRBJ2-4; D uncertain. Trimming removed 7 bases from V and 0 bases from J, with 16 bases in between. The CDR3 is 16 residues long. Germline values: CDR1 MDHEN, CDR2 SYDVKM. CDR3 DNA sequence: TGTGCCAGCAAAGCAGGATCCCCCTTAGCCAAAAACATTCAGTACTTC. Its protein product is CASKAGSPLAKNIQYF.

The chain employs TRBV6-5 and TRBJ1-6, with D possibly being TRBD1 (5 bases). This CDR3 comprises 18 residues. Germline values: CDR1 MNHEY, CDR2 SVGAGI. The V gene lost 5 bases and the J gene lost 0 bases, with 17 bases spanning the gap. The CDR3 DNA sequence: TGTGCCAGCAGTGGGTGGGGGGGTCGAAGCTCCTATAATTCACCCCTCCACTTT. As protein: CASSGWGGRSSYNSPLHF.

The table lists this clonotype with many counts. V and J are TRBV6-6 and TRBJ2-5; tentatively, D is TRBD2 (5 bases). CDR1 is MNHNY and CDR2 is SVGAGI in the germline V gene (reference sequence). V was pared by 5 bases and J by 5 bases, with 18 bases between. This CDR3 is built from 15 residues. In DNA, the CDR3 is TGTGCCAGCAGTGCCGCGGCGGGCCCTCTTGAGACCCAGTACTTC. This sequence encodes CASSAAAGPLETQYF.

V and J are TRBV28 and TRBJ2-2; unclear D gene. V lost 6 bases and J 3 bases, leaving 11 bases between the germline ends. This CDR3 has 14 residues. Germline CDR1 MDHEN, CDR2 SYDVKM. CDR3 nucleotides: TGTGCCAGCAGATCGGCAGACTACACCGGGGAGCTGTTTTTT. The encoded protein is CASRSADYTGELFF.

The V call is TRBV20-1, the J call TRBJ2-2; D is undetermined. Trimming removed 3 bases at V and 4 bases at J, with 6 bases between. The length of the CDR3 is 12 residues. Germline-derived CDR1 and CDR2 are DFQATT and SNEGSKA (reference sequence). As DNA, the CDR3 is TGCAGTGCTAGCAAGTTCACCGGGGAGCTGTTTTTT. Encoded protein: CSASKFTGELFF.

This clonotype was observed a handful of times. The J gene is TRBJ2-4, the V gene TRBV7-9; TRBD1 is a possible D gene (6 bases). The V end was cut by 4 bases, the J end by 4 bases, with 11 bases between. This CDR3 contains 14 residues. Germline CDR1 is SEHNR and CDR2 is FQNEAQ (reference sequence). The CDR3, as DNA: TGTGCCAGCAGCTCCCGGGACACGAAAAACATTCAGTACTTC. Amino acid sequence: CASSSRDTKNIQYF.

The rearrangement links TRBV19 to TRBJ1-2, with a weak D call TRBD1 (6 bases). Between the trimmed V and J ends, which lost 5 bases and 3 bases, there was a span of 16 bases. The CDR3 is 15 amino acids. CDR1 is LNHDA and CDR2 is SQIVND in the germline V gene (reference sequence). CDR3 region: CASSGLDSIYYGYTF. DNA for the CDR3: TGTGCCAGTAGTGGCCTGGACAGTATCTACTATGGCTACACCTTC.

This clonotype was picked up a small number of times. The chain carries TRBV4-1 and TRBJ1-3; D is uncertain. The germline V and J ends were trimmed by 7 bases and 0 bases, with 7 bases remaining between them. The CDR3 is made up of 13 amino acids. Germline V CDR1 and CDR2: MGHRA, YSYEKL. In DNA, the CDR3 is TGCGCCAGCAAGACAAACTCTGGAAACACCATATATTTT. This encodes CASKTNSGNTIYF.

This chain connects TRBV20-1 to TRBJ2-7, with 10 bases fitting TRBD2. The J segment lost 2 bases and the V segment lost 0 bases, leaving 4 bases of the junction unmatched. CDR3 length: 15 amino acids. Germline lookup yields CDR1 DFQATT and CDR2 SNEGSKA (reference sequence). CDR3 sequence reads: CSARDPSGRTYEQYF. CDR3 nucleotides: TGCAGTGCTAGAGACCCTAGCGGGAGAACCTACGAGCAGTACTTC.

The chain combines TRBV12-3 or TRBV12-4 with TRBJ2-2; D unclear. Trimming took off 8 bases at V and 5 bases at J, with 9 bases between the two ends. The CDR3 runs 12 residues. The CDR3 loop reads CASLGATGELFF. In nucleotides, the CDR3 is TGTGCCAGCCTTGGTGCAACCGGGGAGCTGTTTTTT.

The table lists this clonotype with a few counts. The rearrangement links TRBV27 to TRBJ1-6, with 7 bases aligning to TRBD1. V dropped 5 bases and J dropped 10; count of bases not matched to a gene: 8. The germline CDR1 and CDR2 sequences are MNHEY and SMNVEV (reference sequence). The CDR3 is made up of 14 amino acids. CDR3 nucleotide sequence: TGTGCCAGCAGTAACCCGACAGGGTTCTCACCCCTCCACTTT. Translated, it gives CASSNPTGFSPLHF.

CDR3 DNA: TGTGCCAGCAGTCGTCGCCAAGGGGCCTTCTACGAGCAGTACTTC. It yields the protein CASSRRQGAFYEQYF. The chain joins TRBV6-5 to TRBJ2-7, with TRBD1 as a possible D gene (5 bases). The CDR3 is 15 amino acids. Germline V gene sequence: CDR1 MNHEY, CDR2 SVGAGI. Trimming pared 5 bases from V and 3 bases from J, leaving 17 bases between.

This rearrangement joins TRBV19 to TRBJ1-5; TRBD1 is a possible D gene (6 bases). V was pared by 3 bases and J by 4 bases, with 10 bases between. This CDR3 region has 14 residues. Germline loops: CDR1 LNHDA, CDR2 SQIVND (reference sequence). CDR3 sequence: CASSIAQGNQPQHF. As DNA, the CDR3 is TGTGCCAGTAGTATCGCCCAGGGGAATCAGCCCCAGCATTTT.

This clonotype was recorded many times. J is TRBJ2-7 and V is TRBV7-2; D possibly corresponds to TRBD1 (5 bases). V lost 2 bases and J 2 bases, leaving 19 bases between the germline ends. Germline V CDR1 and CDR2: SGHTA, FQGNSA. The CDR3 loop spans 17 amino acids. The CDR3 nucleotides are TGTGCCAGCAGCTTAACAGGAAGCTCGACGGACCCCTACGAGCAGTACTTC. Protein product: CASSLTGSSTDPYEQYF. The full variable domain, completed using reference TRBV7-2 and TRBJ2-7, is GAGVSQSPSNKVTEKGKDVELRCDPISGHTALYWYRQSLGQGLEFLIYFQGNSAPDKSGLPSDRFSAERTGGSVSTLTIQRTQQEDSAVYLCASSLTGSSTDPYEQYFGPGTRLTVT.

This clonotype was observed once. The V and J genes are TRBV27 and TRBJ2-7, with D tentatively TRBD2 (6 bases). V gave up 3 bases and J gave up 2 bases, with 17 bases separating them. Germline CDR1 and CDR2: MNHEY and SMNVEV (reference sequence). CDR3 length: 16 residues. CDR3 DNA sequence: TGTGCCAGCAGTTTGAGTCTTTCGACTAGTGCCTACGAGCAGTACTTC. It encodes CASSLSLSTSAYEQYF.

This rearrangement joins TRBV7-9 to TRBJ2-4; D is possibly TRBD1 (5 bases). The germline V and J ends were trimmed by 3 bases and 6 bases, with 15 bases remaining between them. Germline CDR1 is SEHNR and CDR2 is FQNEAQ (reference sequence). The CDR3 runs 15 residues. The CDR3 coding sequence is TGTGCCAGCAGCTTCACAGGTTCTTCGGGAAACATTCAGTACTTC. It yields the protein CASSFTGSSGNIQYF. Using reference TRBV7-9 and TRBJ2-4 for the parts outside the CDR3, the full variable domain is DTGVSQNPRHKITKRGQNVTFRCDPISEHNRLYWYRQTLGQGPEFLTYFQNEAQLEKSRLLSDRFSAERPKGSFSTLEIQRTEQGDSAMYLCASSFTGSSGNIQYFGAGTRLSVL.

This clonotype was detected ten times or more. This chain links TRBV7-2 with TRBJ1-1; 7 bases line up with TRBD1. V was pared by 10 bases and J by 3 bases, with 20 bases of the junction left unmatched. CDR1 is SGHTA and CDR2 is FQGNSA in the germline V gene. The CDR3 sequence is 17 residues long. CDR3 sequence: CAIKISRQGVKYTEAFF. The DNA for the CDR3 is TGTGCCATTAAGATAAGCCGGCAGGGGGTAAAGTACACTGAAGCTTTCTTT.

V and J are TRBV6-1 and TRBJ2-1; 7 positions agree with TRBD1. The V gene end was trimmed by 4 bases and the J gene end by 6 bases; junction bases not matched to a gene: 6. Germline V CDR1 and CDR2: MNHNS, SASEGT. CDR3 length: 14 residues. The CDR3 sequence: CASSVGQSLNEQFF. The CDR3 region has the DNA TGTGCCAGCAGTGTGGGACAGAGTCTCAATGAGCAGTTCTTC.

The rearrangement joins TRBV5-1 to TRBJ1-1; D is uncertain. V lost 0 bases and J lost 0, with 12 bases in between. Germline V CDR1 and CDR2: SGHRS, YFSETQ. The CDR3 runs to 16 residues. The CDR3 coding sequence is TGCGCCAGCAGCTTGGCCGTCGGACTTATGAACACTGAAGCTTTCTTT. It codes for CASSLAVGLMNTEAFF.

This clonotype has at least ten counts. The V call is TRBV7-8, the J call TRBJ2-3, with TRBD2 as a possible D gene (6 bases). There are 18 residues in the CDR3. Germline CDR1 reads SGHVS; CDR2 reads FQNEAQ. V was shortened by 4 bases and J by 4 bases, with 24 bases between the two germline ends. CDR3 in DNA: TGTGCCAGCAGCTCGTCTCCAGGAGTTGAGTCGGGGGCAGATACGCAGTATTTT. It codes for CASSSSPGVESGADTQYF.

V and J are TRBV4-1 and TRBJ2-3; 9 bases agree with TRBD2. The CDR3 runs to 17 residues. V trimming: 2 bases; J trimming: 5 bases; junction bases outside the gene matches: 11. CDR1 is MGHRA and CDR2 is YSYEKL in the germline V gene. The CDR3 is CASSQTESGGFEDTQYF. As DNA, the CDR3 is TGCGCCAGCAGCCAAACGGAAAGCGGGGGGTTCGAAGATACGCAGTATTTT.

This chain joins TRBV10-3 and TRBJ1-3; D is undetermined. V lost 4 bases and J 3 bases, leaving 13 bases between the germline ends. CDR3 length equals 15 residues. Per germline, CDR1 ENHRY and CDR2 SYGVKD. CDR3 nucleotide sequence: TGTGCCATCAGTGCTGTCGGTTCCTTTGGAAACACCATATATTTT. Residues: CAISAVGSFGNTIYF.

In the case of this clonotype: The junction departs from germline at one end; a sequencing error may be responsible. V and J are TRBV6-1 and TRBJ1-4; D is uncertain. There are 15 residues in the CDR3. CDR1 is MNHNS, CDR2 SASEGT, per germline. CDR3 in amino acids: CASSESGLINEELFF. The CDR3, as DNA: TGTGCCAGCAGTGAATCAGGACTGATTAATGAAGAACTGTTTTTT.

The chain employs TRBV19 and TRBJ2-7; no definite D call. V gave up 3 bases and J gave up 2 bases, with 14 bases separating them. The CDR3 totals 15 residues. CDR1 is LNHDA, CDR2 SQIVND, per germline (reference sequence). The CDR3: CASSISLWQPYEQYF. In DNA, the CDR3 is TGTGCCAGTAGTATCTCTCTTTGGCAACCCTACGAGCAGTACTTC.